The rows below give T cell receptor beta chains drawn from one sample of a study of regulatory T cells in long-lasting Graves disease. TCRdb reprocessed the multiplex PCR reads with MiXCR, giving one entry per CDR3 protein. The table records hundreds of thousands of distinct CDR3 sequences, roughly 12% of them present only once. These data also formed part of another study, on T cells in Graves' hyperthyroidism and ophthalmopathy.

The sequences come from peripheral blood mononuclear cells (PBMCs), collected at new diagnosis, from a patient treated with antithyroid drugs. These receptor sequences come from a man aged 25 to 40 with Graves disease. The CDR3 runs from the conserved cysteine through the conserved F or W. Fields, in order: CDR3 length, J gene, V gene, CDR3 protein.

CDR3 length: 15; J gene: TRBJ2-5; V gene: TRBV20-1; CDR3 protein: CSARVGLLGPETQYF
CDR3 length: 15; J gene: TRBJ1-2; V gene: TRBV9; CDR3 protein: CASSVVLDTNYGYTF
CDR3 length: 12; J gene: TRBJ2-7; V gene: TRBV29-1; CDR3 protein: CSVDAGGYEQYF
CDR3 length: 15; J gene: TRBJ1-1; V gene: TRBV16; CDR3 protein: CASSQLVGWDNGAFF
CDR3 length: 14; J gene: TRBJ2-1; V gene: TRBV13; CDR3 protein: CASSPGTDYREQFF
CDR3 length: 12; J gene: TRBJ2-7; V gene: TRBV7-2; CDR3 protein: CASSLSWYEQYF
CDR3 length: 18; J gene: TRBJ2-1; V gene: TRBV7-9; CDR3 protein: CASSRGGVPVATYNEQFF
CDR3 length: 16; J gene: TRBJ1-6; V gene: TRBV20-1; CDR3 protein: CSASRRQGANNSPLHF
CDR3 length: 13; J gene: TRBJ2-5; V gene: TRBV12-3/TRBV12-4; CDR3 protein: CASRSGTRETQYF
CDR3 length: 16; J gene: TRBJ2-3; V gene: TRBV24-1; CDR3 protein: CATSDWDRQPTDTQYF
CDR3 length: 15; J gene: TRBJ2-1; V gene: TRBV20-1; CDR3 protein: CSARATTPRYNEQFF
CDR3 length: 15; J gene: TRBJ2-2; V gene: TRBV19; CDR3 protein: CASRLYGMNTGELFF
CDR3 length: 15; J gene: TRBJ2-6; V gene: TRBV6-1; CDR3 protein: CASLAGGSGANVLTF
CDR3 length: 13; J gene: TRBJ2-7; V gene: TRBV2; CDR3 protein: CASSLRRVYEQYF
CDR3 length: 17; J gene: TRBJ1-5; V gene: TRBV12-3/TRBV12-4; CDR3 protein: CASSLGPDWVGNQPQHF
CDR3 length: 17; J gene: TRBJ2-3; V gene: TRBV9; CDR3 protein: CASSVTGGRAATDTQYF
CDR3 length: 15; J gene: TRBJ2-1; V gene: TRBV2; CDR3 protein: CASSDWLSNYNEQFF
CDR3 length: 13; J gene: TRBJ2-5; V gene: TRBV4-1; CDR3 protein: CASSLTHLETQYF
CDR3 length: 14; J gene: TRBJ2-4; V gene: TRBV10-1; CDR3 protein: CASSAGGPGNIQYF
CDR3 length: 14; J gene: TRBJ2-5; V gene: TRBV20-1; CDR3 protein: CSARENGPQETQYF
CDR3 length: 12; J gene: TRBJ2-1; V gene: TRBV29-1; CDR3 protein: CSVEGNTNEQFF
CDR3 length: 17; J gene: TRBJ2-3; V gene: TRBV6-2/TRBV6-3; CDR3 protein: CASSSTTGTVHTDTQYF
CDR3 length: 13; J gene: TRBJ1-1; V gene: TRBV6-4; CDR3 protein: CASSETQNTEAFF
CDR3 length: 14; J gene: TRBJ2-1; V gene: TRBV6-1; CDR3 protein: CASRGTGGNNEQFF
CDR3 length: 15; J gene: TRBJ1-2; V gene: TRBV27; CDR3 protein: CASSRGGGGGYGYTF
CDR3 length: 14; J gene: TRBJ2-7; V gene: TRBV20-1; CDR3 protein: CSAPTSGSPYEQYF
CDR3 length: 14; J gene: TRBJ2-1; V gene: TRBV15; CDR3 protein: CATSMGGSYNEQFF
CDR3 length: 14; J gene: TRBJ1-1; V gene: TRBV11-2; CDR3 protein: CASSFQQANTEAFF
CDR3 length: 11; J gene: TRBJ1-4; V gene: TRBV7-6; CDR3 protein: CASSSGRKLFF
CDR3 length: 15; J gene: TRBJ2-3; V gene: TRBV15; CDR3 protein: CATRLGGPYTDTQYF
CDR3 length: 12; J gene: TRBJ1-2; V gene: TRBV28; CDR3 protein: CASISTRAGYTF
CDR3 length: 13; J gene: TRBJ2-5; V gene: TRBV29-1; CDR3 protein: CSVEAPLRETQYF
CDR3 length: 17; J gene: TRBJ1-1; V gene: TRBV14; CDR3 protein: CASSQDYRLPQNTEAFF
CDR3 length: 11; J gene: TRBJ2-2; V gene: TRBV29-1; CDR3 protein: CSVGRGGELFF
CDR3 length: 13; J gene: TRBJ1-3; V gene: TRBV12-3/TRBV12-4; CDR3 protein: CASSLVSGNTIYF
CDR3 length: 14; J gene: TRBJ2-7; V gene: TRBV18; CDR3 protein: CASSPPRGLHEQYF
CDR3 length: 16; J gene: TRBJ1-1; V gene: TRBV12-3/TRBV12-4; CDR3 protein: CASSLAPPGRRTEAFF
CDR3 length: 12; J gene: TRBJ2-1; V gene: TRBV7-2; CDR3 protein: CASSFSRNEQFF
CDR3 length: 16; J gene: TRBJ2-2; V gene: TRBV20-1; CDR3 protein: CSARDIAGVGTGELFF
CDR3 length: 20; J gene: TRBJ2-7; V gene: TRBV27; CDR3 protein: CASSPREGGPQGLCISEQYF
CDR3 length: 13; J gene: TRBJ1-1; V gene: TRBV7-9; CDR3 protein: CASSRRVNTEAFF
CDR3 length: 14; J gene: TRBJ2-7; V gene: TRBV7-8; CDR3 protein: CASSSRDRSYEQYF